The 17 T cell receptor beta chains listed next were all sequenced from one sample in a study of blood T cell repertoires in COVID-19. Produced via immunoSEQ multiplex PCR; TCRdb's table is partial and in-frame only. The sample contains approximately 170,000 clones, around four fifths of which appear only once. The sample taken for sequencing was PBMCs or T cells enriched from blood (not recorded which). The receptor set was obtained from a woman in her forties or fifties in a cohort exposed to, infected with or recovered from COVID-19 (not recorded which).

J is TRBJ2-1 and V is TRBV9; 13 bases match TRBD2. CDR1 and CDR2 (germline): SGDLS, YYNGEE. V lost 4 bases to trimming and J lost 7 bases; unmatched junction nucleotides: 8. This CDR3 region has 16 residues. CDR3 in amino acids: CASSYGLAGVVNEQFF. The CDR3 coding sequence is TGTGCCAGCAGCTACGGACTAGCGGGAGTCGTGAATGAGCAGTTCTTC.

J is TRBJ2-3 and V is TRBV7-2; TRBD1 agrees at 12 bases. Germline assignment: CDR1 SGHTA and CDR2 FQGNSA. V lost 5 bases and J lost 4; bases outside the gene matches: 10. The CDR3 spans 17 residues. The CDR3 region is CASSPRGGQGAADTQYF. Here the CDR3 DNA reads TGTGCCAGCAGCCCCCGGGGGGGACAGGGGGCGGCAGATACGCAGTATTTT.

This clone was counted between two and nine times. The chain links TRBV11-2 to TRBJ1-5; D gene uncertain. Between the trimmed V and J ends, which lost 0 bases and 5 bases, there was a span of 11 bases. Looked up from germline, CDR1 is SGHAT and CDR2 is FQNNGV. The length of the CDR3 is 15 residues. The DNA for the CDR3 is TGTGCCAGCAGCTTAGATATGGGCGGGGATCAGCCCCAGCATTTT. Protein sequence: CASSLDMGGDQPQHF.

In this sample, this clone turned up a few times. The chain uses TRBV19 and TRBJ1-5; 8 bases map to TRBD1. Unmatched junction bases numbered 5, after V lost 4 bases and J lost 6 bases. There are 14 residues in the CDR3. Germline CDR1 LNHDA, CDR2 SQIVND (reference sequence). This CDR3 is CASSSPGGVQPQHF. The DNA of the CDR3 is TGTGCCAGTAGTAGCCCAGGGGGCGTTCAGCCCCAGCATTTT. The full variable domain, in which reference TRBV19 and TRBJ1-5 provide the parts outside the CDR3, is DGGITQSPKYLFRKEGQNVTLSCEQNLNHDAMYWYRQDPGQGLRLIYYSQIVNDFQKGDIAEGYSVSREKKESFPLTVTSAQKNPTAFYLCASSSPGGVQPQHFGDGTRLSIL.

This clone showed up just a few times. The chain is built from TRBV5-1 and TRBJ1-1; unclear D gene. This CDR3 is 13 amino acids long. CDR1 is SGHRS, CDR2 YFSETQ, per germline. The ends were cut back, 6 bases at V and 1 base at J, with 10 bases in the middle. The CDR3 region has the DNA TGCGCCAGCATGCGGGGATCGAACACTGAAGCTTTCTTT. This encodes CASMRGSNTEAFF.

This sequence joins TRBV19 and TRBJ2-2; possible D gene TRBD2, 6 bases. V gave up 7 bases and J gave up 4 bases, with 13 bases separating them. Germline CDR1 LNHDA, CDR2 SQIVND (reference sequence). CDR3 length: 14 residues. CDR3 nucleotides: TGTGCCAGTACGACAATGGGGGGCACCGGGGAGCTGTTTTTT. Its protein product is CASTTMGGTGELFF.

The chain has TRBV19 and TRBJ2-7; TRBD2 matches at 9 bases. The junction had 4 bases not matched to a gene; V was cut back by 7 bases and J by 0 bases. The germline V gene encodes CDR1 LNHDA and CDR2 SQIVND (reference sequence). CDR3 length equals 14 residues. The CDR3: CASKSSGVSYEQYF. CDR3 nucleotides: TGTGCCAGTAAGTCTAGCGGGGTCTCCTACGAGCAGTACTTC.

This clone was seen a few times. The chain couples TRBV12-2 to TRBJ2-2; TRBD1, as called in the table, went unchecked against the DNA. TRBV12-2 is described as a pseudogene. This CDR3 comprises 17 residues. The CDR3 nucleotides read TGTGCAAGTCGCTTAGTTTGGAGGACAGGGTGCCCCGGGGAGCTGTTTTTT. This gives the protein CASRLVWRTGCPGELFF.

Written as DNA, the CDR3 is TGTGCCAGCAGCACCGGGACAGGAGGCAATCAGCCCCAGCATTTT. Protein sequence: CASSTGTGGNQPQHF. The chain couples TRBV5-5 to TRBJ1-5, with 8 bases fitting TRBD1. Looked up from germline, CDR1 is SGHKS and CDR2 is YYEKEE (reference sequence). This CDR3 has 15 amino acids. V trimming: 4 bases; J trimming: 2 bases; junction bases outside the gene matches: 5. Looking up the rest from reference TRBV5-5 and TRBJ1-5 gives the full variable domain: DAGVTQSPTHLIKTRGQQVTLRCSPISGHKSVSWYQQVLGQGPQFIFQYYEKEERGRGNFPDRFSARQFPNYSSELNVNALLLGDSALYLCASSTGTGGNQPQHFGDGTRLSIL.

CDR3 in DNA: TGTGCCAGTAATCCTAGCGGGAGCGGCTACAATGAGCAGTTCTTC. Its translation: CASNPSGSGYNEQFF. V usage is TRBV19 and J usage is TRBJ2-1; 10 bases line up with TRBD2. CDR3 length: 15 residues. Trimming cost V 7 bases and J 3 bases; bases outside gene matches: 6. The V gene's germline CDR1 is LNHDA and CDR2 SQIVND (reference sequence).

The chain recombines TRBV28 with TRBJ1-5; no clear D. Trimming pared 7 bases from V and 2 bases from J, leaving 9 bases between. The CDR3 extends over 13 amino acids. Germline CDR1 reads MDHEN; CDR2 reads SYDVKM. CDR3 in amino acids: CASTSRGNQPQHF. CDR3 in DNA: TGTGCCAGCACCTCCCGGGGCAATCAGCCCCAGCATTTT.

This clone appeared a single time. This rearrangement joins TRBV7-2 to TRBJ2-3; 8 positions match TRBD2. CDR1 and CDR2 from the germline V gene are SGHTA and FQGNSA. This CDR3 has 18 amino acids. Trimming at V came to 4 bases and at J to 5 bases, leaving 17 bases not matched to a gene. The CDR3 here is CASSSPRGAGGRQDTQYF. CDR3 nucleotide sequence: TGTGCCAGCAGCTCACCTCGGGGGGCGGGGGGCCGGCAAGATACGCAGTATTTT.

The rearrangement joins TRBV12-5 to TRBJ2-7; D remains ambiguous. The CDR3 is 17 residues long. V was trimmed by 1 base and J by 5 bases, leaving 21 bases between them. Germline loops: CDR1 LGHNT, CDR2 FRNRAP. CDR3 in amino acids: CASGLEVEVRELHEQYF. In DNA form, the CDR3 reads TGTGCTAGTGGTTTGGAGGTTGAGGTTCGCGAGCTCCACGAGCAGTACTTC.

This chain connects TRBV27 to TRBJ1-3; tentatively, D is TRBD1 (5 bases). Germline CDR1 is MNHEY and CDR2 is SMNVEV (reference sequence). The CDR3 is 16 residues long. The germline V and J ends were trimmed by 3 bases and 1 base, with 13 bases remaining between them. The CDR3 coding sequence is TGTGCCAGCAGTTTGGGGTACCAGGGATCTGGAAACACCATATATTTT. It translates to CASSLGYQGSGNTIYF.

The chain joins TRBV7-6 to TRBJ2-2; TRBD2 agrees at 7 bases. The CDR3 runs 16 residues. The V gene's germline CDR1 is SGHVS and CDR2 FNYEAQ. With V trimmed by 3 bases and J by 4 bases, 8 bases remained unmatched. Written as DNA, the CDR3 is TGTGCCAGCAGCTTTACACGGGGGGTAGGCACCGGGGAGCTGTTTTTT. This gives the protein CASSFTRGVGTGELFF.

J is TRBJ2-7 and V is TRBV7-2; D possibly corresponds to TRBD1 (6 bases). This CDR3 spans 14 amino acids. V was trimmed by 5 bases and J by 1 base, leaving 12 bases between them. Germline-derived CDR1 and CDR2 are SGHTA and FQGNSA. The CDR3 region is CASSPATGSYEQYF. The CDR3 DNA reads TGTGCCAGCAGCCCCGCGACAGGATCCTACGAGCAGTACTTC.

This chain connects TRBV6-6 to TRBJ1-2, with D hard to call. Germline V gene lookup returns CDR1 MNHNY and CDR2 SVGAGI (reference sequence). The CDR3 extends over 16 amino acids. V was pared by 8 bases and J by 4 bases, with 23 bases between. CDR3 sequence: CASRSCGIAPLYGYTF. As DNA, the CDR3 is TGTGCCAGCCGATCTTGCGGGATCGCGCCCCTCTATGGCTACACCTTC.